The 20 T cell receptor beta chains in this list originate from one sample, sequenced in a study of T cells in Graves' hyperthyroidism and ophthalmopathy. RNA transcripts served as the template for amplifying TCR beta CDR3 regions. The HTBI set primed first-round TCR CDR3 RT-PCR. TCRdb passed the multiplex PCR reads through MiXCR, listing each CDR3 protein once. The sample has approximately 610,000 distinct CDR3 sequences; over 12% are singletons. Sequenced: blood. These receptors were collected from a woman aged 40 to 49 with Graves' ophthalmopathy.

This clonotype was observed many times. V and J are TRBV7-8 and TRBJ2-7; the match to TRBD1 covers 9 bases. This CDR3 comprises 19 residues. Unmatched junction bases numbered 15, after V lost 1 base and J lost 2 bases. Germline V gene sequence: CDR1 SGHVS, CDR2 FQNEAQ. CDR3 coding DNA: TGTGCCAGCAGCTTAGGGGGACTTACCGGGACAGGGATTACCTACGAGCAGTACTTC. This translates into CASSLGGLTGTGITYEQYF.

The chain uses TRBV12-3 or TRBV12-4 and TRBJ1-5; TRBD1 matches 7 bases. The V and J ends lost 3 bases and 5 bases, in that order; junction bases with no gene match: 7. The CDR3 has 15 residues. The DNA for the CDR3 is TGTGCCAGCAGTTTGAGACCAGGGGGGTATCAGCCCCAGCATTTT. It is translated as CASSLRPGGYQPQHF.

This clonotype was counted at least ten times. V is TRBV7-2 and J is TRBJ2-7, with D unclear. The V end lost 6 bases, the J end lost 4 bases, and 10 bases lay between the germline ends. This CDR3 is 12 amino acids long. CDR1 and CDR2 from the germline V gene are SGHTA and FQGNSA. CDR3 region: CASRHLGYEQYF. The CDR3 DNA follows: TGTGCCAGCAGACACCTGGGATACGAGCAGTACTTC.

A single count supports this clonotype. V and J are TRBV12-3 or TRBV12-4 and TRBJ2-7; TRBD1 is a possible D gene (5 bases). V gave up 3 bases and J gave up 3 bases, with 18 bases separating them. The CDR3 contains 16 residues. CDR3: CASSFRQGLPNYEQYF. In DNA, the CDR3 is TGTGCCAGCAGTTTCCGGCAGGGTCTCCCTAACTACGAGCAGTACTTC.

This clonotype was picked up a small number of times. The chain uses TRBV10-3 and TRBJ2-7, with 9 nucleotides matching TRBD1. The CDR3 loop spans 13 amino acids. Germline V gene sequence: CDR1 ENHRY, CDR2 SYGVKD. The junction had 9 bases not matched to a gene; V was cut back by 9 bases and J by 6 bases. The CDR3 DNA reads TGTGCCATTAAGGGACAGGGAGTCCGCGAGCAGTACTTC. Its protein product is CAIKGQGVREQYF.

The sample holds many counts of this clonotype. This chain uses TRBV10-3 with TRBJ1-2, with TRBD1 as a possible D gene (6 bases). V lost 3 bases to trimming and J lost 4 bases, with 9 bases between them. CDR3 length: 13 amino acids. Germline V CDR1 and CDR2: ENHRY, SYGVKD. CDR3 sequence reads: CAISDSTGYGYTF. The CDR3 region has the DNA TGTGCCATCAGTGACTCGACAGGCTATGGCTACACCTTC.

This rearrangement joins TRBV5-1 to TRBJ1-2, with D uncertain. From germline, CDR1 is SGHRS and CDR2 YFSETQ. The CDR3 spans 14 residues. V was pared by 1 base and J by 8 bases, with 15 bases between. CDR3 sequence (DNA): TGCGCCAGCAGCTTGACGGACGGAAAAGAGGGCTACACCTTC. This gives the protein CASSLTDGKEGYTF.

Written as DNA, the CDR3 is TGCAGTGCTAGAGATGGCCAGGACATTCAAGAGACCCAGTACTTC. Translating gives CSARDGQDIQETQYF. The chain joins TRBV20-1 to TRBJ2-5; tentative D call: TRBD1 (5 bases). Germline V gene lookup returns CDR1 DFQATT and CDR2 SNEGSKA (reference sequence). CDR3 length: 15 residues. Trimming took off 0 bases at V and 2 bases at J, with 13 bases between the two ends.

This rearrangement joins TRBV12-3 or TRBV12-4 to TRBJ1-2; 10 nucleotides align to TRBD1. The CDR3 sequence is 12 residues long. The ends lost 6 bases at V and 8 bases at J; junction bases unmatched: 3. The CDR3 region has the DNA TGTGCCAGCAGGACAGGGGGCCTAGGCTACACCTTC. Translating it yields CASRTGGLGYTF.

Note on this clonotype: This may stem from a read error, because a much larger clone lies one nucleotide away. CDR3 sequence reads: CASSPYEGEDIEAFF. The CDR3 DNA sequence: TGTGCCAGCTCACCATACGAGGGGGAGGACATTGAAGCTTTCTTT. The chain employs TRBV18 and TRBJ1-1; D is perhaps TRBD1 (6 bases). Trimming removed 2 bases at V and 7 bases at J, with 17 bases between. The CDR3 has 15 amino acids. Germline values: CDR1 KGHSH, CDR2 LQKENI. Full variable domain (remainder filled in from reference TRBV18 and TRBJ1-1): NAGVMQNPRHLVRRRGQEARLRCSPMKGHSHVYWYRQLPEEGLKFMVYLQKENIIDESGMPKERFSAEFPKEGPSILRIQQVVRGDSAAYFCASSPYEGEDIEAFFGQGTRLTVV.

This clonotype came up many times. The gene calls are TRBV12-3 or TRBV12-4 and TRBJ1-1; D remains ambiguous. V was clipped by 6 bases and J by 7 bases, with 18 bases between them. The CDR3 consists of 14 residues. CDR3 bases: TGTGCCAGCAGCCCCCAGGTTTTACAAGGTGAAGCTTTCTTT. Protein: CASSPQVLQGEAFF.

Ten or more counts support this clonotype. The chain links TRBV6-2 or TRBV6-3 to TRBJ1-5; D is ambiguous. This CDR3 is 15 amino acids long. CDR1 and CDR2 (germline): MNHEY, SVGEGT. The V end lost 2 bases, the J end lost 4 bases, and 12 bases lay between the germline ends. Here the CDR3 DNA reads TGTGCCAGCAGTTACCCCCCACGGGCGAATCAGCCCCAGCATTTT. Protein: CASSYPPRANQPQHF.

There are many counts of this clonotype. J is TRBJ1-5 and V is TRBV28; no clear D gene. Trimming shortened V by 6 bases and J by 5 bases, and 8 bases separated the two germline ends. Germline V gene data show CDR1 as MDHEN and CDR2 as SYDVKM. This CDR3 has 12 amino acids. The CDR3 sequence is CASSSLYQPQHF. The DNA for the CDR3 is TGTGCCAGCAGCTCCCTTTATCAGCCCCAGCATTTT.

This clonotype was seen at least ten times. V gene TRBV28 combines with J gene TRBJ1-2, with TRBD1 as a possible D gene (6 bases). Trimming took off 4 bases at V and 2 bases at J, with 11 bases between the two ends. The CDR3 sequence is 14 residues long. Germline V gives CDR1 MDHEN, CDR2 SYDVKM. The CDR3 DNA reads TGTGCCAGCAGTTCCCCTACAGGGAACTATGGCTACACCTTC. It translates to CASSSPTGNYGYTF.

This clonotype was seen only a few times. This rearrangement joins TRBV5-6 to TRBJ2-2, with unresolved D. Trimming pared 0 bases from V and 5 bases from J, leaving 8 bases between. This CDR3 region has 14 residues. Germline CDR1 is SGHDT and CDR2 is YYEEEE. This CDR3 is CASSLAATTGELFF. The DNA of the CDR3 is TGTGCCAGCAGCTTGGCAGCTACTACCGGGGAGCTGTTTTTT.

This clonotype was detected many times. V and J are TRBV12-3 or TRBV12-4 and TRBJ2-7; D perhaps matches TRBD2 (6 bases). V shed 4 bases and J shed 7 bases, with 14 bases lying between them. This CDR3 spans 13 amino acids. The CDR3 loop is CASSWNSAGEQYF. The CDR3 DNA reads as TGTGCCAGCAGTTGGAACAGCGCGGGGGAGCAGTACTTC.

The genes are TRBV4-1 and TRBJ2-2, with 9 bases fitting TRBD2. The CDR3 is 15 amino acids. Germline V gene data show CDR1 as MGHRA and CDR2 as YSYEKL. V lost 1 base and J lost 11; bases outside the gene matches: 8. The CDR3 DNA sequence: TGCGCCAGCAGCCAAGGTCCTAGCGGGAATAAAGAGCTGTTTTTT. It is translated as CASSQGPSGNKELFF.

The chain combines TRBV28 with TRBJ1-2, with D unclear. Germline V gene lookup returns CDR1 MDHEN and CDR2 SYDVKM. The CDR3 is 11 residues long. V was trimmed by 8 bases and J by 8 bases, leaving 12 bases between them. The CDR3 DNA sequence: TGTGCCAGCTGGTCCAGGAGGGGCTACACCTTC. It is translated as CASWSRRGYTF.

This clonotype was seen at least ten times. The chain employs TRBV5-1 and TRBJ2-2, with TRBD1 as a possible D gene (6 bases). Per the germline V gene, CDR1 is SGHRS and CDR2 is YFSETQ. V lost 4 bases, J lost 0 bases, and 13 bases lay in between. This CDR3 region has 16 residues. The CDR3 loop is CASSPATGANTGELFF. CDR3 DNA sequence: TGCGCCAGCAGCCCAGCGACAGGCGCGAACACCGGGGAGCTGTTTTTT.

This clonotype was seen at least ten times. This chain uses TRBV12-3 or TRBV12-4 with TRBJ1-5; 7 bases agree with TRBD1. The CDR3 loop spans 16 amino acids. After removal of 1 base from V and 6 bases from J, the junction contained 9 bases not matched to a gene. The DNA for the CDR3 is TGTGCCAGCAGTTTAGAGGGCAGGGGGTTAGGTCAGCCCCAGCATTTT. Translation: CASSLEGRGLGQPQHF.